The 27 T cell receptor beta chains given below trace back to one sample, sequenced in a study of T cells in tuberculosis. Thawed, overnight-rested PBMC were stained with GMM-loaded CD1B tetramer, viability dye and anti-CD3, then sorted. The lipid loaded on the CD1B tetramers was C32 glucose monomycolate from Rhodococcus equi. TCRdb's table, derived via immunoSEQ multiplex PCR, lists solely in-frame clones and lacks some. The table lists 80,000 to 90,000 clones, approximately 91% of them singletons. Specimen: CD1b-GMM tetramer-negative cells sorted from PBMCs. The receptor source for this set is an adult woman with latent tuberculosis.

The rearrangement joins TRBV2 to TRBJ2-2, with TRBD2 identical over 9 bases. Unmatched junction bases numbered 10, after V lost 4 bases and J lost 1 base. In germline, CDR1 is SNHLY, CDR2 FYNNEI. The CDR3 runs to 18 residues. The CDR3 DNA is TGTGCCAGCAGTGCGGGCCCTAGCGGGGTGATGAACACCGGGGAGCTGTTTTTT. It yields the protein CASSAGPSGVMNTGELFF.

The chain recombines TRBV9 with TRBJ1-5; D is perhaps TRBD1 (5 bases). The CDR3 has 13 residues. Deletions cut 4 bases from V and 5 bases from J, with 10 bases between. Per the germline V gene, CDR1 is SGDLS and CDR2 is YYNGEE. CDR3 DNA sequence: TGTGCCAGCAGCACAACGGGGGATCAGCCCCAGCATTTT. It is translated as CASSTTGDQPQHF. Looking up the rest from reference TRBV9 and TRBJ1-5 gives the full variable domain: DSGVTQTPKHLITATGQRVTLRCSPRSGDLSVYWYQQSLDQGLQFLIQYYNGEERAKGNILERFSAQQFPDLHSELNLSSLELGDSALYFCASSTTGDQPQHFGDGTRLSIL.

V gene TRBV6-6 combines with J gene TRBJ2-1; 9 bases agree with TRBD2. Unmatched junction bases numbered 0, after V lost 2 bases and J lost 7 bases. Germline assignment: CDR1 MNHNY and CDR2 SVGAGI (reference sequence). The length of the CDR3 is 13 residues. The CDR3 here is CASSYAGGNEQFF. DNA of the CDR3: TGTGCCAGCAGTTACGCGGGGGGGAATGAGCAGTTCTTC.

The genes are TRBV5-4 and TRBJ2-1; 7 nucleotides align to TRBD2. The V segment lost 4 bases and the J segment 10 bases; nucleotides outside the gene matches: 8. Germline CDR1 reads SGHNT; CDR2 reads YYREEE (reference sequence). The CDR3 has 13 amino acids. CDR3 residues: CASSLGGGEEQFF. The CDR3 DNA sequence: TGTGCCAGCAGCCTGGGGGGGGGAGAGGAGCAGTTCTTC.

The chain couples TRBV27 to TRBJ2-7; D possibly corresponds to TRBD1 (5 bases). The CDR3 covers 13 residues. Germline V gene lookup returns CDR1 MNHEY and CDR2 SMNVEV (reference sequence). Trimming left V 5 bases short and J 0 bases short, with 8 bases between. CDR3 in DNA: TGTGCCAGCAGTCCAGACAGCTCCTACGAGCAGTACTTC. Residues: CASSPDSSYEQYF.

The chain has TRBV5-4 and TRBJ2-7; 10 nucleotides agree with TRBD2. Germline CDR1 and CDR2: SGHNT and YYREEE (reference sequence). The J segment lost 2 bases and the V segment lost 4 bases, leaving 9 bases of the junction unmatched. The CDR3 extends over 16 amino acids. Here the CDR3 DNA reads TGTGCCAGCAGCCCAGTCCTAGCGGGGGAGACCTACGAGCAGTACTTC. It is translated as CASSPVLAGETYEQYF. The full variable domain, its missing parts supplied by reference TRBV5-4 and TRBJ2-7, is ETGVTQSPTHLIKTRGQQVTLRCSSQSGHNTVSWYQQALGQGPQFIFQYYREEENGRGNFPPRFSGLQFPNYSSELNVNALELDDSALYLCASSPVLAGETYEQYFGPGTRLTVT.

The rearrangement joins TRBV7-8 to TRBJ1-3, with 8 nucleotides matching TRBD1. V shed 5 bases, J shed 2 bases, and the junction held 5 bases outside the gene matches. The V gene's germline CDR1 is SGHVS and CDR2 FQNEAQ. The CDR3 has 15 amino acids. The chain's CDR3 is CASSPTGVPGNTIYF. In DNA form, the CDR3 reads TGTGCCAGCAGCCCGACAGGGGTCCCTGGAAACACCATATATTTT.

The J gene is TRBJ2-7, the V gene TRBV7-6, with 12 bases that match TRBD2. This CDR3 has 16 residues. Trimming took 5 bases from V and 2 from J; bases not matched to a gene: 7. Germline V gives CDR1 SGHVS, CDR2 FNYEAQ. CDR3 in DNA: TGTGCCAGCAGCCGACTAGCGGGGGCCAAAGCCTACGAGCAGTACTTC. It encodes CASSRLAGAKAYEQYF.

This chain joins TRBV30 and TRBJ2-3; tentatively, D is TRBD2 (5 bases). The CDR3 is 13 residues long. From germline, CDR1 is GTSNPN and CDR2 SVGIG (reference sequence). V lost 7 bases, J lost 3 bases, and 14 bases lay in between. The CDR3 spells CASGSQRTDTQYF. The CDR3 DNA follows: TGTGCCTCGGGATCCCAACGGACAGATACGCAGTATTTT.

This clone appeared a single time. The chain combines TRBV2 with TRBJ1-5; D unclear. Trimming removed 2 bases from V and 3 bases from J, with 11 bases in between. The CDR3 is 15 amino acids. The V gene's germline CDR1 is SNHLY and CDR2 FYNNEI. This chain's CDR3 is CASSERTGNNQPQHF. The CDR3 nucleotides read TGTGCCAGCAGTGAAAGGACCGGGAACAATCAGCCCCAGCATTTT.

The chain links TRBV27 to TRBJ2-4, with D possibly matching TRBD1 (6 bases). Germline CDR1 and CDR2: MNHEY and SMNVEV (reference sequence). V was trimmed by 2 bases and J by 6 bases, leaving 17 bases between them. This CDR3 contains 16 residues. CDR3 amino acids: CASSLGQFRLGNIQYF. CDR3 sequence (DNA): TGTGCCAGCAGTTTAGGACAGTTTCGACTCGGAAACATTCAGTACTTC.

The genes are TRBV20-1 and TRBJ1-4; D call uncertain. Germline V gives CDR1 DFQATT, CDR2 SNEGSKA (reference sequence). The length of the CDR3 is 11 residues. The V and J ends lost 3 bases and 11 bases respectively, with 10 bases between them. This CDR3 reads CSASGEDKLFF. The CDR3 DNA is TGCAGTGCTAGCGGGGAAGATAAACTGTTTTTT.

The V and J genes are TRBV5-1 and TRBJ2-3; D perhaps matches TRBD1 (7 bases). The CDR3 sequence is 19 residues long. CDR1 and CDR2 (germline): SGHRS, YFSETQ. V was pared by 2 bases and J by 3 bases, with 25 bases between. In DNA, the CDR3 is TGCGCCAGCAGCTTCCCCGACAGGGAGGAAATGAGTCCAACAGATACGCAGTATTTT. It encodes CASSFPDREEMSPTDTQYF. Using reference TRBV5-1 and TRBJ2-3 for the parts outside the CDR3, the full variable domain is KAGVTQTPRYLIKTRGQQVTLSCSPISGHRSVSWYQQTPGQGLQFLFEYFSETQRNKGNFPGRFSGRQFSNSRSEMNVSTLELGDSALYLCASSFPDREEMSPTDTQYFGPGTRLTVL.

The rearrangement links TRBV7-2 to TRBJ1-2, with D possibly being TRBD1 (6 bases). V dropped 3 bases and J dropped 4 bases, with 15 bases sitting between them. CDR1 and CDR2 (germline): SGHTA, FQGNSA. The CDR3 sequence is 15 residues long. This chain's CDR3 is CASSFHQGFRYGYTF. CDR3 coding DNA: TGTGCCAGCAGCTTCCACCAGGGGTTTCGCTATGGCTACACCTTC.

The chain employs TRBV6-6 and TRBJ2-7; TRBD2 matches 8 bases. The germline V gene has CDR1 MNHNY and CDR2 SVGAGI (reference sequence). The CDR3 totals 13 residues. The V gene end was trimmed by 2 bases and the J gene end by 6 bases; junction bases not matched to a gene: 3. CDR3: CASSYEAGGEQYF. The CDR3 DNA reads TGTGCCAGCAGTTACGAGGCGGGAGGCGAGCAGTACTTC.

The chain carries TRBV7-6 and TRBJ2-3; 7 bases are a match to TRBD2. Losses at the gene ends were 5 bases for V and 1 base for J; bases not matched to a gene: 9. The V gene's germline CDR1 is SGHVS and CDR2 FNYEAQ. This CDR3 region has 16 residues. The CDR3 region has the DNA TGTGCCAGCAGCCCCCCCCCAAGCGGGGGCACAGATACGCAGTATTTT. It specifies CASSPPPSGGTDTQYF.

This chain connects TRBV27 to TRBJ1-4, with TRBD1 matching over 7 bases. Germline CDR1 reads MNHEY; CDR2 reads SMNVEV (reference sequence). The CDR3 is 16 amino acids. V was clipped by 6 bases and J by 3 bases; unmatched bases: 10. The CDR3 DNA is TGTGCCAGCAGGCCGGGACAGACGGGGCCTAATGAAAAACTGTTTTTT. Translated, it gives CASRPGQTGPNEKLFF.

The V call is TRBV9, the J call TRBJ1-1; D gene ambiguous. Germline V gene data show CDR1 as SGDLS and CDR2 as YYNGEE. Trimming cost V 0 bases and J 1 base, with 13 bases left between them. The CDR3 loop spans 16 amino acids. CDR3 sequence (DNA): TGTGCCAGCAGCGTAGGGTCTAGAGGATCGAACACTGAAGCTTTCTTT. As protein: CASSVGSRGSNTEAFF.

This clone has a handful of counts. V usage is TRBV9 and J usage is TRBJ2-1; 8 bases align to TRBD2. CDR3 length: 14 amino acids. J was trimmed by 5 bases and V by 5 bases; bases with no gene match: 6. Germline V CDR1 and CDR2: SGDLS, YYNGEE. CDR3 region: CASSRGGMNNEQFF. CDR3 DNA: TGTGCCAGCAGTCGGGGGGGCATGAACAATGAGCAGTTCTTC.

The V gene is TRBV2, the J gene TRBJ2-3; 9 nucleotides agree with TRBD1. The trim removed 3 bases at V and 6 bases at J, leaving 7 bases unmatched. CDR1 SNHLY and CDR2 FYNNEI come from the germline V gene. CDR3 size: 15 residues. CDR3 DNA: TGTGCCAGCAGTGAGGGGGGACAGGGTAAGGATACGCAGTATTTT. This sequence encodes CASSEGGQGKDTQYF. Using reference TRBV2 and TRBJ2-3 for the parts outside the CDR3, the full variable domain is EPEVTQTPSHQVTQMGQEVILRCVPISNHLYFYWYRQILGQKVEFLVSFYNNEISEKSEIFDDQFSVERPDGSNFTLKIRSTKLEDSAMYFCASSEGGQGKDTQYFGPGTRLTVL.

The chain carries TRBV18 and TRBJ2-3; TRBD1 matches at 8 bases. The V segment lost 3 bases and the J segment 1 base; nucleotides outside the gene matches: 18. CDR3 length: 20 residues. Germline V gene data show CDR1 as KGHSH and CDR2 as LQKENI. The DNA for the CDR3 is TGTGCCAGCTCACCGAACCTTATTATAGTTTCACAGGGGGGCACAGATACGCAGTATTTT. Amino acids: CASSPNLIIVSQGGTDTQYF.

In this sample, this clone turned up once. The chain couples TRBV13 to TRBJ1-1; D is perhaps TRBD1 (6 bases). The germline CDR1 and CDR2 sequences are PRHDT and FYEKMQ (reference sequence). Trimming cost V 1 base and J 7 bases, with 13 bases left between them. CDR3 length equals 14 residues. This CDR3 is CASSLAGEFGEAFF. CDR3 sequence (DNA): TGTGCCAGCAGCTTAGCAGGGGAATTCGGTGAAGCTTTCTTT.

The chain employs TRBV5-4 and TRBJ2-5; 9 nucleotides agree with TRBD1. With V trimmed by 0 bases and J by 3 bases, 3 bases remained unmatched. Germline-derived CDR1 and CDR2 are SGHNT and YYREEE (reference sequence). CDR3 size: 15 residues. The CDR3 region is CASSLAGTGKETQYF. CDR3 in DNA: TGTGCCAGCAGCTTGGCAGGGACAGGGAAAGAGACCCAGTACTTC.

The CDR3 loop is CASSVEGGGASNEQFF. CDR3 DNA sequence: TGTGCCAGCAGCGTAGAGGGCGGGGGGGCCAGCAATGAGCAGTTCTTC. V gene TRBV9 combines with J gene TRBJ2-1; 9 bases line up with TRBD2. The germline V gene encodes CDR1 SGDLS and CDR2 YYNGEE. This CDR3 spans 16 amino acids. Germline trimming cut 0 bases from V and 6 bases from J; bases unmatched to any gene: 7.

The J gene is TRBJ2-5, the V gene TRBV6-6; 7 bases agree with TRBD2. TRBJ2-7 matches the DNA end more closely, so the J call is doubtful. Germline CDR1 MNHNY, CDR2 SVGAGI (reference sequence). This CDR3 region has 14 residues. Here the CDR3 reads CASSSGGSSYEQYF. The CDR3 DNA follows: TGTGCCAGCAGTTCGGGGGGTTCCTCCTACGAGCAGTACTTC.

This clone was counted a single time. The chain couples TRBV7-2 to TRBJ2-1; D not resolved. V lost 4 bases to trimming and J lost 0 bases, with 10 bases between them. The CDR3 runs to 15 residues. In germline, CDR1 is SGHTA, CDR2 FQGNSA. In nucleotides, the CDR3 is TGTGCCAGCAGCTCTTACCCAGGCTCCTACAATGAGCAGTTCTTC. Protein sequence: CASSSYPGSYNEQFF.

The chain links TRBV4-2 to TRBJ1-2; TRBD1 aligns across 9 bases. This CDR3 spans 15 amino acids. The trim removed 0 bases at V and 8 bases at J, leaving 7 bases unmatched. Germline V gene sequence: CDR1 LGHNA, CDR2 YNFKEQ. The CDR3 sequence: CASSQDRGQGGGYTF. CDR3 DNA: TGTGCCAGCAGCCAAGATAGGGGACAGGGCGGGGGCTACACCTTC.